This T cell receptor beta chain stems from a study of tumour-infiltrating T cells in Burkitt lymphoma (dated by TCRdb to between 2020 and 2021). A note on the overall study: The Burkitt lymphoma cohort comprised 82 patients and spanned all epidemiological subtypes of the disease. When TCR repertoire data were correlated with clinical outcome, productive clonality turned out to predict both overall and progression-free survival, independent of established prognosticators, age at diagnosis among them.

Remarks on this clone: The antigen it binds to is not known. Base qualities are missing; no much larger clone stands one base away.

Broad study findings and their caveats: Numerous Burkitt lymphoma patients were found to share several public clonotypes, a finding suggesting shared tumour neoantigen selection that is absent from diffuse large B-cell lymphoma.

The trim is 0 bases for V and 0 bases for J, with a gap of 12 bases between the germline ends. The CDR3 numbers 16 residues from cysteine through phenylalanine. Solely the CDR3 DNA is kept, with 48 bases framed from the first base. Per the germline V gene, SGHDT is the CDR1 and YYEEEE is the CDR2. The library was produced with the immunoSEQ multiplex PCR assay. TCRdb mirrors the immuneACCESS table, restricted to in-frame sequences. Some clones are absent from its copies; in checked studies, under half trace to an unresolved V gene, and the reason for the others is unknown. This sample has about 2,900 clones in its table, and over 12% of those were observed once. 2.5% to 3.5% of the sample rests with the top ten.

This clonotype was obtained from a human donor with Burkitt lymphoma. The chain joins TRBV5-6 to TRBJ1-1; possibly the D gene is TRBD1, per 5 matching bases. The sequencing input was tumor tissue. Read as DNA, the sequence is TGTGCCAGCAGCTTGGTACCGGGACGAATGAACACTGAAGCTTTCTTT. Its coded protein is CASSLVPGRMNTEAFF.